This T cell receptor (beta chain) is drawn from a study of T-cell reconstitution after alpha-beta-depleted transplantation in children. With respect to this clonotype: Its target is not known.

Unique molecular identifiers were used in preparing the TCRbeta library. TCRdb re-analysed the PCR reads in MiXCR, keeping a single row per CDR3 protein. The table includes almost 250,000 distinct CDR3 sequences, more than 20% detected once. Study findings and constraints: It was newly produced T cells that mostly accounted for T-cell counts and diversity one year after transplant.

The CDR3 totals 14 residues. V lost 0 bases, J lost 2 bases, and 5 bases lay in between. The receptor's source is a girl aged 2 to 9 with Fanconi anemia, due to receive a stem cell transplant. Sequences were derived from PBMCs, sampled before TCRalphabeta/CD19-depleted stem cell transplant. V gene TRBV23-1 combines with J gene TRBJ2-1; no firm D call. TRBV23-1 is an ORF for which the function is uncertain. The CDR3 DNA follows: TGCGCCAGCAGTCAATCCTCCCCCTACAATGAGCAGTTCTTC. Translated, it gives CASSQSSPYNEQFF.